This T cell receptor beta chain was sequenced for a study of shared clonotypes between healthy human individuals. Measured with immunoSEQ multiplex PCR; TCRdb has only the in-frame clones, and not every one. The table records around 500,000 clones, 70% to 85% of them present only once. The length of the CDR3 is 14 residues. V lost 6 bases and J 7 bases, leaving 18 bases between the germline ends. Looked up from germline, CDR1 is MNHEY and CDR2 is SVGAGI. The TCR sequence derives from a woman between 35 and 50 years old in good health. Some clones in this sample may be carry-over from other donors' samples. The V and J genes are TRBV6-5 and TRBJ2-5; maybe TRBD2 (5 bases). The specimen sequenced was PBMCs. In DNA form, the CDR3 reads TGTGCCAGCAGCCACACTAGGACGGACGGGACCCAGTACTTC. It is translated as CASSHTRTDGTQYF.